The entry below gives a single T cell receptor beta chain sequence along with its context. The data derive from a study of T cell responses to AZD1222 COVID-19 vaccine. The table came from immunoSEQ multiplex PCR; TCRdb's copy has only in-frame clones and leaves some out. The sample has approximately 65,000 clones; more than 70% are singletons. Germline assignment: CDR1 SGHDT and CDR2 YYEEEE. J lost 1 base, V lost 3 bases, and 6 bases had no gene match. This CDR3 has 16 residues. The TCR comes from an adult in good health. This sample comprised peripheral blood, obtained on day 0 of AZD1222 vaccination. The J gene is TRBJ1-2, the V gene TRBV5-6; TRBD1 aligns across 10 bases. CDR3 bases: TGTGCCAGCAGCTCCAGACAGGGGGCGTATAACTATGGCTACACCTTC. Protein sequence: CASSSRQGAYNYGYTF.